The entry that follows covers one T cell receptor (beta chain) sequence. Its specificity is unknown. Germline CDR1 LGHNA, CDR2 YNFKEQ. The CDR3 is made up of 16 amino acids. Trimming pared 2 bases from V and 8 bases from J, leaving 19 bases between. This specimen comes from a study of early T cells in non-severe SARS-CoV-2 infection. Study findings and constraints: The VDJdb matching leaned toward anti-spike CD8 responses and overlooked private and CD4 specificities.

Attachment of unique molecular identifiers was made to individual cDNA molecules. One entry per CDR3 protein results from TCRdb running MiXCR on the 5' RACE reads. The data contain about 30,000 distinct CDR3 sequences, roughly 5.2% of them singletons. This clonotype was sampled from an adult who was a healthcare worker with PCR-confirmed SARS-CoV-2 infection or an uninfected control (not recorded which). Sequenced input: whole blood. V usage is TRBV4-2 and J usage is TRBJ2-1; a possible D gene is TRBD1 (6 bases). The CDR3 coding sequence is TGTGCCAGCAGCCAACCAGGACAGATTGGAGGAGATGAGCAGTTCTTC. Its protein is CASSQPGQIGGDEQFF.